One and the same sample provided the 26 T cell receptor beta chains below, sequenced in a study of OX40 agonist ivuxolimab in advanced cancers. Repertoires were generated with immunoSEQ multiplex PCR, while TCRdb's copy carries only in-frame clones and drops some. The table records tens of thousands of clones, 84% of them present only once. The sequenced sample was CD4+ or CD8+ T cells sorted from blood, obtained in a trial of the OX40 agonist ivuxolimab. These receptors were taken from an adult with an advanced solid tumor such as melanoma, head and neck, liver or kidney cancer.

This clone was observed a single time. The chain couples TRBV29-1 to TRBJ1-6; tentatively, D is TRBD1 (6 bases). V lost 5 bases, J lost 7 bases, and 12 bases lay in between. CDR3 length equals 13 residues. Germline assignment: CDR1 SQVTM and CDR2 ANQGSEA. DNA of the CDR3: TGCAGCGTTTCACAGGGAATGAATTCACCCCTCCACTTT. Its protein product is CSVSQGMNSPLHF.

This clone showed up just a few times. The chain combines TRBV28 with TRBJ1-1; 7 nucleotides agree with TRBD1. Germline lookup yields CDR1 MDHEN and CDR2 SYDVKM. The CDR3 is 16 amino acids. The ends lost 3 bases at V and 1 base at J; junction bases unmatched: 8. Written as DNA, the CDR3 is TGTGCCAGCAGTTTGATGAAGGGACAGACGAACACTGAAGCTTTCTTT. It specifies CASSLMKGQTNTEAFF.

The rearrangement links TRBV6-5 to TRBJ2-5, with a weak D call TRBD1 (7 bases). From germline, CDR1 is MNHEY and CDR2 SVGAGI. The germline V and J ends were trimmed by 9 bases and 4 bases, with 15 bases remaining between them. The CDR3 contains 13 residues. The CDR3 loop is CASNRQGGETQYF. The CDR3 DNA sequence: TGTGCCAGTAACCGACAGGGAGGAGAGACCCAGTACTTC.

The table lists this clone with a count of one. V usage is TRBV7-2 and J usage is TRBJ1-2; D not certain. CDR1 and CDR2 (germline): SGHTA, FQGNSA. The CDR3 sequence is 12 residues long. The ends were cut back, 1 base at V and 4 bases at J, with 4 bases in the middle. The CDR3 DNA is TGTGCCAGCAGCTTAGACCTCTATGGCTACACCTTC. Translation gives CASSLDLYGYTF.

J is TRBJ1-5 and V is TRBV6-6; 9 bases line up with TRBD1. CDR3 length: 15 amino acids. CDR1 and CDR2 (germline): MNHNY, SVGAGI (reference sequence). The ends lost 5 bases at V and 0 bases at J; junction bases unmatched: 2. CDR3 DNA sequence: TGTGCCAGCAGTCTGACAGGGGGTAGCAATCAGCCCCAGCATTTT. This translates into CASSLTGGSNQPQHF.

CDR3 in amino acids: CASSADGFNWHF. The CDR3 nucleotides read TGTGCCAGCAGCGCGGACGGGTTCAACTGGCACTTT. This chain uses TRBV7-9 with TRBJ1-6; D uncertain. This CDR3 is built from 12 residues. V lost 5 bases and J lost 19, with 18 bases in between. Per germline, CDR1 SEHNR and CDR2 FQNEAQ (reference sequence).

The chain joins TRBV7-2 to TRBJ2-5; no definite D call. The CDR3 length is 14 residues. Germline V gives CDR1 SGHTA, CDR2 FQGNSA. Trimming removed 2 bases from V and 6 bases from J, with 13 bases in between. The CDR3 DNA follows: TGTGCCAGCAGCTTAAATGGGCCGCAGAAGACCCAGTACTTC. This sequence encodes CASSLNGPQKTQYF.

This clone appeared once. This CDR3 is also generated by other DNA sequences in the sample. J is TRBJ2-5 and V is TRBV18, with a weak D call TRBD1 (6 bases). Deletions cut 6 bases from V and 7 bases from J, with 15 bases between. The CDR3 consists of 13 residues. In germline, CDR1 is KGHSH, CDR2 LQKENI. CDR3 amino acids: CASSMQGSGTQYF. The CDR3 DNA reads TGTGCCAGCTCGATGCAGGGGTCAGGGACCCAGTACTTC. Looking up the rest from reference TRBV18 and TRBJ2-5 gives the full variable domain: NAGVMQNPRHLVRRRGQEARLRCSPMKGHSHVYWYRQLPEEGLKFMVYLQKENIIDESGMPKERFSAEFPKEGPSILRIQQVVRGDSAAYFCASSMQGSGTQYFGPGTRLLVL.

V is TRBV5-6 and J is TRBJ1-1; D call uncertain. Per the germline V gene, CDR1 is SGHDT and CDR2 is YYEEEE. The CDR3 loop spans 16 amino acids. V lost 4 bases to trimming and J lost 3 bases, with 19 bases between them. The chain's CDR3 is CASSPTPGEIYTEAFF. CDR3 bases: TGTGCCAGCAGCCCAACACCTGGGGAAATCTACACTGAAGCTTTCTTT. Looking up the rest from reference TRBV5-6 and TRBJ1-1 gives the full variable domain: DAGVTQSPTHLIKTRGQQVTLRCSPKSGHDTVSWYQQALGQGPQFIFQYYEEEERQRGNFPDRFSGHQFPNYSSELNVNALLLGDSALYLCASSPTPGEIYTEAFFGQGTRLTVV.

The chain couples TRBV6-5 to TRBJ1-4; D remains ambiguous. Trimming took off 2 bases at V and 8 bases at J, with 9 bases between the two ends. The CDR3 has 13 amino acids. Per germline, CDR1 MNHEY and CDR2 SVGAGI. The CDR3 DNA reads TGTGCCAGCAGTTACAGGTTTAGGGAAAAACTGTTTTTT. Translation gives CASSYRFREKLFF.

V and J are TRBV5-1 and TRBJ2-1; no clear D. V shed 0 bases and J shed 7 bases, with 11 bases lying between them. CDR3 length equals 14 residues. In germline, CDR1 is SGHRS, CDR2 YFSETQ. The DNA of the CDR3 is TGCGCCAGCAGCTTGGGGCAGTTACTTAATGAGCAGTTCTTC. Amino acids: CASSLGQLLNEQFF. The full variable domain, its missing parts supplied by reference TRBV5-1 and TRBJ2-1, is KAGVTQTPRYLIKTRGQQVTLSCSPISGHRSVSWYQQTPGQGLQFLFEYFSETQRNKGNFPGRFSGRQFSNSRSEMNVSTLELGDSALYLCASSLGQLLNEQFFGPGTRLTVL.

Only one count was recorded for this clone. V usage is TRBV6-5 and J usage is TRBJ1-2, with TRBD1 matching 7 bases. The CDR3 has 15 residues. In germline, CDR1 is MNHEY, CDR2 SVGAGI. V trimming: 2 bases; J trimming: 8 bases; junction bases outside the gene matches: 11. The CDR3 loop is CASSYRDRAPRGYTF. The CDR3 nucleotides are TGTGCCAGCAGTTACCGAGACAGGGCCCCGCGGGGCTACACCTTC.

The J gene is TRBJ2-3, the V gene TRBV7-2, with a tentative D call TRBD2 (6 bases). The CDR3 has 15 amino acids. Germline CDR1 and CDR2: SGHTA and FQGNSA. V was trimmed by 3 bases and J by 2 bases, leaving 12 bases between them. Written as DNA, the CDR3 is TGTGCCAGCAGCTTTGGAGGGATCAACACAGATACGCAGTATTTT. Protein: CASSFGGINTDTQYF.

V is TRBV2 and J is TRBJ1-6; tentatively, D is TRBD1 (5 bases). V shed 6 bases and J shed 7 bases, with 16 bases lying between them. This CDR3 contains 15 residues. Germline V gene lookup returns CDR1 SNHLY and CDR2 FYNNEI. Here the CDR3 DNA reads TGTGCCAGCAGGACCGGGGGACCGCAGAATTCACCCCTCCACTTT. Residues: CASRTGGPQNSPLHF.

This clone has a single count. This chain joins TRBV6-1 and TRBJ2-1; no reliable D call. Germline loops: CDR1 MNHNS, CDR2 SASEGT. The CDR3 sequence is 11 residues long. Trimming shortened V by 2 bases and J by 13 bases, and 9 bases separated the two germline ends. CDR3 region: CASSELVLQFF. The CDR3 DNA follows: TGTGCCAGCAGTGAATTAGTTTTACAGTTCTTC.

The V and J genes are TRBV5-4 and TRBJ2-3; D is perhaps TRBD1 (6 bases). The CDR3 loop spans 16 amino acids. The V gene's germline CDR1 is SGHNT and CDR2 YYREEE (reference sequence). V was cut by 4 bases and J by 1 base, with 16 bases left in between. CDR3 DNA: TGTGCCAGCAGCAGGGGATTTGGGGGCGGCACAGATACGCAGTATTTT. Protein: CASSRGFGGGTDTQYF.

Turning to this clone: A read error may account for a junction end that differs from germline. This chain links TRBV11-2 with TRBJ2-7; D may match TRBD1 or TRBD2 (5 bases each). The CDR3 is made up of 13 amino acids. Germline CDR1 reads SGHAT; CDR2 reads FQNNGV. In DNA form, the CDR3 reads TGTGCCAGCAACAGGCAGCCGGGGTACGAACAGTACTTC. This encodes CASNRQPGYEQYF. The full variable domain, with the rest looked up from reference TRBV11-2 and TRBJ2-7, is EAGVAQSPRYKIIEKRQSVAFWCNPISGHATLYWYQQILGQGPKLLIQFQNNGVVDDSQLPKDRFSAERLKGVDSTLKIQPAKLEDSAVYLCASNRQPGYEQYFGPGTRLTVT.

This chain connects TRBV28 to TRBJ1-3; D is ambiguous. The CDR3 sequence is 17 residues long. Germline CDR1 and CDR2: MDHEN and SYDVKM. With 3 bases removed from V and 0 bases from J, the gap between germline ends came to 15 bases. CDR3 bases: TGTGCCAGCAGTTTCTTTGGTCCGGGAAACTCTGGAAACACCATATATTTT. This gives the protein CASSFFGPGNSGNTIYF.

The genes are TRBV7-9 and TRBJ2-7; D may be TRBD1 (6 bases). Trimming shortened V by 2 bases and J by 2 bases, and 13 bases separated the two germline ends. This CDR3 has 15 residues. Germline CDR1 and CDR2: SEHNR and FQNEAQ (reference sequence). Here the CDR3 DNA reads TGTGCCAGCAGCTTACAAGGGGGTGGGGCCTACGAGCAGTACGTC. Translation: CASSLQGGGAYEQYV.

The CDR3 coding sequence is TGTGCCAGCAGTGTGAAGGGGACTGAAGCTTTCTTT. Translated: CASSVKGTEAFF. The chain links TRBV9 to TRBJ1-1; D is perhaps TRBD1 (5 bases). Germline CDR1 SGDLS, CDR2 YYNGEE. V was clipped by 5 bases and J by 5 bases, with 10 bases between them. The CDR3 runs 12 residues.

This chain joins TRBV27 and TRBJ1-2; D is unclear. Germline V gene sequence: CDR1 MNHEY, CDR2 SMNVEV (reference sequence). V was shortened by 6 bases and J by 8 bases, with 13 bases between the two germline ends. The CDR3 consists of 12 residues. CDR3: CASRTDMAGYTF. CDR3 DNA sequence: TGTGCCAGCAGAACCGACATGGCCGGCTACACCTTC.

The V call is TRBV28, the J call TRBJ2-7; TRBD1 matches at 8 bases. Germline V gene sequence: CDR1 MDHEN, CDR2 SYDVKM. The V gene end was trimmed by 7 bases and the J gene end by 2 bases; junction bases not matched to a gene: 10. The CDR3 runs to 15 residues. The CDR3 loop is CASITRDRQTYEQYF. The CDR3 DNA reads TGTGCCAGCATTACCCGGGACAGGCAAACCTACGAGCAGTACTTC.

V is TRBV5-1 and J is TRBJ2-7; possible D gene TRBD2, 6 bases. Germline assignment: CDR1 SGHRS and CDR2 YFSETQ. V lost 0 bases and J 5 bases, leaving 12 bases between the germline ends. The CDR3 has 14 residues. The CDR3 loop reads CASSLGPEGDEQYF. The CDR3 DNA reads TGCGCCAGCAGCTTGGGTCCGGAGGGAGACGAGCAGTACTTC.

The V and J genes are TRBV28 and TRBJ1-5; 8 bases align to TRBD1. V shed 11 bases and J 0 bases; nucleotides not matched to a gene: 9. Germline assignment: CDR1 MDHEN and CDR2 SYDVKM. The CDR3 has 15 amino acids. This CDR3 reads CAGSGQGFSNQPQHF. The DNA of the CDR3 is TGTGCCGGCTCCGGACAGGGTTTTAGCAATCAGCCCCAGCATTTT.

The chain links TRBV5-1 to TRBJ1-1; 7 nucleotides agree with TRBD1. CDR3 length: 14 amino acids. The ends lost 5 bases at V and 1 base at J; junction bases unmatched: 5. Germline values: CDR1 SGHRS, CDR2 YFSETQ. This CDR3 is CASRRDSGNTEAFF. Here the CDR3 DNA reads TGCGCCAGCAGGAGGGACAGTGGGAACACTGAAGCTTTCTTT.

This clone was picked up one time. This chain connects TRBV29-1 to TRBJ1-4, with D unresolved. The CDR3 is 12 amino acids. The ends were cut back, 4 bases at V and 8 bases at J, with 11 bases in the middle. CDR1 and CDR2 (germline): SQVTM, ANQGSEA. The CDR3 nucleotides read TGCAGCGTTGTGGGAATTCGAGAAAAACTGTTTTTT. Translation gives CSVVGIREKLFF.